These 19 T cell receptor beta chains share one sample of origin, sequenced in a study of T cells after yellow fever vaccination (dated by TCRdb to between 2018 and 2021). The library was built by means of 5' RACE. Sequenced on an Illumina HiSeq 2500. Clones were called with MiXCR by TCRdb after fastp trimmed the public reads at Q25, and only in-frame beta chains were retained. Every distinct CDR3 protein forms one entry, paired with its most common genes and DNA. In all, the sample holds 230,000 or so distinct CDR3 sequences, and more than 6.5% of those were seen once. Of the sample, around 1.1% is held by the ten largest clones. Explained via the paper, the treatment or condition label denotes: live attenuated yellow fever vaccine strain. Sequences were derived from CD4+ T cells sorted from PBMCs, sampled on the day of the yellow fever booster vaccination. The origin of the receptors is a man younger than 45 who received the YFV17D yellow fever vaccine.

The V gene is TRBV7-2, the J gene TRBJ2-1; D unresolved. The CDR3 loop spans 13 amino acids. Germline CDR1 is SGHTA and CDR2 is FQGNSA. With 1 base removed from V and 8 bases from J, the gap between germline ends came to 9 bases. In DNA form, the CDR3 reads TGTGCCAGCAGCTTAGAGGCAGCGCATGAGCAGTTCTTC. This sequence encodes CASSLEAAHEQFF. Drawing the rest from reference TRBV7-2 and TRBJ2-1, the complete variable domain is GAGVSQSPSNKVTEKGKDVELRCDPISGHTALYWYRQSLGQGLEFLIYFQGNSAPDKSGLPSDRFSAERTGGSVSTLTIQRTQQEDSAVYLCASSLEAAHEQFFGPGTRLTVL.

This clonotype was observed a handful of times. The rearrangement uses TRBV4-2 and TRBJ2-7, with 9 bases lining up with TRBD2. This CDR3 has 13 amino acids. J lost 6 bases, V lost 4 bases, and 4 bases had no gene match. From germline, CDR1 is LGHNA and CDR2 YNFKEQ. CDR3 nucleotide sequence: TGTGCCAGCAGCCCAGGGACTAGCTTCGAGCAGTACTTC. Its protein is CASSPGTSFEQYF.

This clonotype was detected a few times. The chain has TRBV20-1 and TRBJ2-7, with 8 bases aligning to TRBD2. Germline V gene lookup returns CDR1 DFQATT and CDR2 SNEGSKA (reference sequence). CDR3 length: 12 amino acids. V was pared by 7 bases and J by 3 bases, with 5 bases of the junction left unmatched. The CDR3 region has the DNA TGCAGTGTCGGGAGGGCCCTCTACGAGCAGTACTTC. The encoded protein is CSVGRALYEQYF.

The V call is TRBV5-1, the J call TRBJ2-1, with 9 bases aligning to TRBD2. With V trimmed by 9 bases and J by 5 bases, 9 bases remained unmatched. Germline CDR1 SGHRS, CDR2 YFSETQ. The CDR3 length is 14 residues. Here the CDR3 DNA reads TGCGCCACCCAAGAGGGACTAGCCAACAATGAGCAGTTCTTC. Translating gives CATQEGLANNEQFF. Supplemented by reference TRBV5-1 and TRBJ2-1, the full variable domain reads KAGVTQTPRYLIKTRGQQVTLSCSPISGHRSVSWYQQTPGQGLQFLFEYFSETQRNKGNFPGRFSGRQFSNSRSEMNVSTLELGDSALYLCATQEGLANNEQFFGPGTRLTVL.

This chain joins TRBV12-3 or TRBV12-4 and TRBJ1-2; D gene ambiguous. This CDR3 has 13 residues. Trimming shortened V by 1 base and J by 7 bases, and 10 bases separated the two germline ends. CDR3 bases: TGTGCCAGCAGTTTAGACGGGCCACTTGGCTACACCTTC. This translates into CASSLDGPLGYTF.

This clonotype has a handful of counts. The chain links TRBV10-3 to TRBJ2-2; TRBD2 matches 8 bases. The CDR3 consists of 14 residues. With 7 bases clipped from V and 6 bases from J, the junction kept 7 bases outside the gene matches. The germline CDR1 and CDR2 sequences are ENHRY and SYGVKD. The CDR3 region is CAITRTAGAGELFF. The CDR3 DNA follows: TGTGCCATCACTAGGACAGCGGGGGCCGGGGAGCTGTTTTTT.

The V and J genes are TRBV6-2 or TRBV6-3 and TRBJ2-1; D perhaps matches TRBD1 (5 bases). V dropped 2 bases and J dropped 5 bases, with 10 bases sitting between them. CDR3 length equals 14 residues. CDR1 is MNHEY, CDR2 SVGEGT, per germline. The CDR3 DNA sequence: TGTGCCAGCAGTTACCGACAGTTTAACAATGAGCAGTTCTTC. Translation: CASSYRQFNNEQFF.

This clonotype was detected only a few times. The rearrangement links TRBV18 to TRBJ2-1; 8 nucleotides line up with TRBD1. The length of the CDR3 is 16 residues. V lost 0 bases and J lost 4; bases outside the gene matches: 5. Germline V gene lookup returns CDR1 KGHSH and CDR2 LQKENI. The CDR3 nucleotides are TGTGCCAGCTCACCACCGGGACAGGCAAATTACAATGAGCAGTTCTTC. Protein sequence: CASSPPGQANYNEQFF.

This clonotype has a handful of counts. The chain links TRBV15 to TRBJ1-2, with 7 bases fitting TRBD1. CDR1 LNHNV and CDR2 YYDKDF come from the germline V gene (reference sequence). The CDR3 extends over 15 amino acids. Trimming cost V 6 bases and J 6 bases; bases outside gene matches: 13. The CDR3: CATSSRLGQSHGYTF. For the CDR3, the DNA is TGTGCCACCAGTTCAAGGTTGGGACAGAGTCATGGCTACACCTTC.

CDR3: CASSSRQVSNTEAFF. For the CDR3, the DNA is TGCGCCAGCAGCTCTCGACAGGTTTCGAACACTGAAGCTTTCTTT. The J gene is TRBJ1-1, the V gene TRBV5-1, with D perhaps matching TRBD1 (6 bases). With 3 bases removed from V and 1 base from J, the gap between germline ends came to 13 bases. This CDR3 has 15 amino acids. Germline V gene sequence: CDR1 SGHRS, CDR2 YFSETQ. Together with reference TRBV5-1 and TRBJ1-1, the CDR3 gives the full variable domain: KAGVTQTPRYLIKTRGQQVTLSCSPISGHRSVSWYQQTPGQGLQFLFEYFSETQRNKGNFPGRFSGRQFSNSRSEMNVSTLELGDSALYLCASSSRQVSNTEAFFGQGTRLTVV.

The V call is TRBV5-5, the J call TRBJ1-3, with 9 bases that match TRBD1. Trimming cost V 4 bases and J 11 bases; bases outside gene matches: 19. The CDR3 spans 17 residues. CDR1 and CDR2 (germline): SGHKS, YYEKEE (reference sequence). The CDR3 DNA is TGTGCCAGCAGCACCTCAATATCCGGGACAGGGTCTTCGCCCATATATTTT. Encoded protein: CASSTSISGTGSSPIYF. Full variable domain (missing parts from reference TRBV5-5 and TRBJ1-3): DAGVTQSPTHLIKTRGQQVTLRCSPISGHKSVSWYQQVLGQGPQFIFQYYEKEERGRGNFPDRFSARQFPNYSSELNVNALLLGDSALYLCASSTSISGTGSSPIYFGEGSWLTVV.

This clonotype came up many times. The chain employs TRBV5-1 and TRBJ2-7; maybe TRBD1 (6 bases). V lost 2 bases, J lost 3 bases, and 12 bases lay in between. This CDR3 has 14 residues. Germline assignment: CDR1 SGHRS and CDR2 YFSETQ. The CDR3 loop reads CASSLQGAVYEQYF. The CDR3 coding sequence is TGCGCCAGCAGCTTACAGGGTGCGGTCTACGAGCAGTACTTC.

The rearrangement links TRBV3-1 to TRBJ2-1; 12 bases align to TRBD2. V lost 6 bases to trimming and J lost 7 bases; unmatched junction nucleotides: 7. CDR3 length: 15 residues. Germline loops: CDR1 LGHDT, CDR2 YNNKEL (reference sequence). The DNA for the CDR3 is TGTGCCAGCAGTGTGACTAGCGGGAGTGGGAATGAGCAGTTCTTC. As protein: CASSVTSGSGNEQFF.

CDR3 coding DNA: TGTGCCTGGACTAGCGGGAGCTCCTACGAGCAGTACTTC. Its protein is CAWTSGSSYEQYF. The chain employs TRBV30 and TRBJ2-7; 10 nucleotides line up with TRBD2. The CDR3 consists of 13 residues. The V segment lost 4 bases and the J segment 0 bases; nucleotides outside the gene matches: 0. The germline V gene has CDR1 GTSNPN and CDR2 SVGIG (reference sequence).

The J gene is TRBJ2-5, the V gene TRBV5-1; TRBD2 agrees at 9 bases. This CDR3 has 15 amino acids. The germline CDR1 and CDR2 sequences are SGHRS and YFSETQ. Unmatched junction bases numbered 8, after V lost 4 bases and J lost 4 bases. The chain's CDR3 is CASSVAGEGRETQYF. In DNA form, the CDR3 reads TGCGCCAGCAGCGTAGCGGGAGAGGGGAGAGAGACCCAGTACTTC. The complete variable domain, with remaining parts taken from reference TRBV5-1 and TRBJ2-5, reads KAGVTQTPRYLIKTRGQQVTLSCSPISGHRSVSWYQQTPGQGLQFLFEYFSETQRNKGNFPGRFSGRQFSNSRSEMNVSTLELGDSALYLCASSVAGEGRETQYFGPGTRLLVL.

Only a few counts were recorded for this clonotype. The chain uses TRBV7-2 and TRBJ2-7; tentative D call: TRBD1 (6 bases). The CDR3 has 17 amino acids. Germline CDR1 SGHTA, CDR2 FQGNSA. The germline V and J ends were trimmed by 5 bases and 7 bases, with 27 bases remaining between them. The CDR3 here is CASSRRQATLSGNEQYF. The DNA of the CDR3 is TGTGCCAGCAGCCGCCGACAGGCGACGTTATCCGGGAATGAGCAGTACTTC.

The sample holds many counts of this clonotype. V is TRBV4-1 and J is TRBJ2-5; unclear D gene. The germline V gene has CDR1 MGHRA and CDR2 YSYEKL. Trimming pared 0 bases from V and 7 bases from J, leaving 6 bases between. The CDR3 is 12 amino acids. Written as DNA, the CDR3 is TGCGCCAGCAGCCAAGATGAACGGACCCAGTACTTC. Protein product: CASSQDERTQYF.

This clonotype was seen ten or more times. The genes are TRBV14 and TRBJ2-2, with D tentatively TRBD1 (5 bases). The CDR3 has 14 residues. The V gene's germline CDR1 is SGHDN and CDR2 FVKESK. The V gene lost 1 base and the J gene lost 5 bases, with 8 bases spanning the gap. The CDR3 DNA reads TGTGCCAGCAGCCAAGGTCACAGGACCGGGGAGCTGTTTTTT. Translated: CASSQGHRTGELFF.

There are a few counts of this clonotype. This CDR3 reads CASSSTGYQPQHF. CDR3 DNA sequence: TGTGCCAGCAGCTCAACAGGGTATCAGCCCCAGCATTTT. This sequence joins TRBV7-9 and TRBJ1-5, with D possibly being TRBD1 (6 bases). This CDR3 region has 13 residues. V gave up 4 bases and J gave up 5 bases, with 9 bases separating them. Germline CDR1 reads SEHNR; CDR2 reads FQNEAQ (reference sequence). Together with reference TRBV7-9 and TRBJ1-5, the CDR3 gives the full variable domain: DTGVSQNPRHKITKRGQNVTFRCDPISEHNRLYWYRQTLGQGPEFLTYFQNEAQLEKSRLLSDRFSAERPKGSFSTLEIQRTEQGDSAMYLCASSSTGYQPQHFGDGTRLSIL.